The clone carrying this TCR beta chain was counted many times. TCRdb re-called the 5' RACE reads with MiXCR, one entry per CDR3 protein. The table records fewer than 350,000 distinct CDR3 sequences, around 10% of them present only once. This CDR3 is 14 amino acids long. With 4 bases clipped from V and 4 bases from J, the junction kept 4 bases outside the gene matches. CDR1 and CDR2 (germline): SGHTA, FQGNSA. The sample belongs to a study of CD8 T cells in ankylosing spondylitis. The sequencing sample was made of blood, either unsorted or a sorted T cell fraction (not recorded which). This TCR was sampled from a female donor with ankylosing spondylitis or in good health (not recorded which). V gene TRBV7-2 combines with J gene TRBJ2-5, with 9 positions matching TRBD1. The DNA of the CDR3 is TGTGCCAGCAGCTCGACGGACAGGGGAGAGACCCAGTACTTC. Translation gives CASSSTDRGETQYF.